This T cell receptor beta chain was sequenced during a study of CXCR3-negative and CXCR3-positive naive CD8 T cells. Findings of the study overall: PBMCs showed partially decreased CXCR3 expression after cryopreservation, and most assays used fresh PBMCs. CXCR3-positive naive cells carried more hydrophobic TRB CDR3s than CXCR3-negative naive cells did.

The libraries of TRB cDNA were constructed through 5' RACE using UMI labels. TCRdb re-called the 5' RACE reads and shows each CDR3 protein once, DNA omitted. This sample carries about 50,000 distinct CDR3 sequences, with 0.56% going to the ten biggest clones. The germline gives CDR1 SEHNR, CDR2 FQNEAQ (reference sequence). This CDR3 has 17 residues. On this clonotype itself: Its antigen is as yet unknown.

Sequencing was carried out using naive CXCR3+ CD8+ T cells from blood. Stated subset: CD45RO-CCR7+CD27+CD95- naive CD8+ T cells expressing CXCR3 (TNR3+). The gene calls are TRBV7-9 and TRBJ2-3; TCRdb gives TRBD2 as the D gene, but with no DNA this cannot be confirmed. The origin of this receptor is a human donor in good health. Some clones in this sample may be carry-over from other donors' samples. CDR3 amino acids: CASSFLAGAPYTDTQYF. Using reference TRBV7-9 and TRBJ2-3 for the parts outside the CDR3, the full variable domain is DTGVSQNPRHKITKRGQNVTFRCDPISEHNRLYWYRQTLGQGPEFLTYFQNEAQLEKSRLLSDRFSAERPKGSFSTLEIQRTEQGDSAMYLCASSFLAGAPYTDTQYFGPGTRLTVL.